This T cell receptor (beta chain) was identified during a study of T cell responses to AZD1222 COVID-19 vaccine (dated by TCRdb to about 2021). General notes on the study: AZD1222 recipients given second doses at about 4 weeks or at about 12 weeks were pooled, since spike-specific TCR depth and breadth were not found to differ between the two schedules. A total of approximately 230 trial participants underwent TCR sequencing, of whom some 210 received two doses of AZD1222 and some 25 received two doses of the MenACWY control vaccine. Trial participants were enrolled by age into subgroups of 18-55, 56-69 and 70-plus years, and about 150, 27 and 61 TCR-sequenced participants, respectively, were included in these subgroups.

Remarks on this clone: No antigen is known for it. No clone much larger than this one lies a single base away; base qualities are absent.

The junction shows trimming of 3 bases on V and 6 bases on J, plus 18 bases between the germline ends. According to the germline V gene, CDR1 reads SGHTS and CDR2 reads YDEGEE. Measured from the cysteine to the phenylalanine, the CDR3 is 15 residues long. Left in the record is the CDR3 DNA by itself, 45 bases read in frame from the first base. Taken with the paper, the label for time point translates to: baseline before first vaccination. Vaccinee samples came from UK trials COV001 and COV002, including a single-blind randomized controlled phase 2/3 trial of AZD1222 (ChAdOx1 nCoV-19) in healthy adults. For TCRbeta chain sequencing, PBMC samples were collected from trial participants at day 0 and at day 28 after the second dose. Overall study outcomes, separate from this receptor: In the small 56-69-year group, the increase in depth fell short of significance, most likely because of low power. Because no samples from the day 14 peak response were available, repertoires could be characterized only after the peak T cell response. Reportedly, almost half of the unique spike-specific TCRs recognized epitopes lying outside the regions that are mutated in the B.1.351 and B.1.1.7 variants. The vaccine-associated CD4 TCRs covered the entire spike protein, and the dominant responses fell in regions 160-218 and 743-854. Participants were mostly white British and included more females than males, and it was suggested by the authors that clonal diversity may have been underestimated. Only a handful of AZD1222 recipients were SARS-CoV-2 seropositive at baseline, limiting conclusions about previously exposed vaccinees. Spike-specific TCR breadth and depth rose significantly after two AZD1222 doses compared with day 0 and with MenACWY recipients.

The CDR3 regions of human TCRbeta chains were analyzed by immunosequencing. The source study handled its data this way. Repertoire TCRs were checked for matches against a reference library of SARS-CoV-2-specific TCRs that had been generated using the MIRA antigen-specificity platform. Breadth meant the fraction of unique TCRs that were SARS-CoV-2-associated, whereas depth meant the fraction of total T cells that were SARS-CoV-2-associated. Each spike-specific TCR was assigned to its reactive spike region and to a CD4 or CD8 class using the MIRA data. Log10-transformed breadth and depth values were compared by one-way ANOVA with Sidak's multiple comparisons tests. This immuneACCESS table, as held by TCRdb, lists in-frame sequences with V and J called but not all clones. Of the missing ones, under half trace to an unresolved V gene in checked studies; the others have no known cause. The DNA gave D and trimming, while V, J and clone size come from that table. For this sample there are 65,000 to 85,000 clones; around four fifths appear just once. Less than 25% of the sample rests with the top ten.

The chain joins TRBV5-8 to TRBJ1-2; TRBD1 is a possible D gene, resting on 5 matching bases. Sequencing was performed on peripheral blood, taken on day 0 of AZD1222 vaccination. The sequence was collected from an adult in good health. For the CDR3, the sequence is CASSYSTVYLDGYTF. The nucleotide sequence is TGTGCCAGCAGCTATTCGACAGTATATTTGGATGGCTACACCTTC.